The entry that follows covers one TCR beta chain sequence. The data were taken from a study of somatic mutations in cytotoxic T cells in rheumatoid arthritis. Study as a whole: Sorted by flow to nearly 100% purity were some V beta antibody-stained T-cell populations, including V beta1+ cells sequenced for TCRB.

Assay used: immunoSEQ multiplex PCR; TCRdb lists only in-frame clones, some missing. Seen here are roughly 20,000 clones, roughly four fifths observed once, and the top ten hold about 9.6%. This sequence was found in an adult with rheumatoid arthritis. The sequencing input was CD8+ T cells sorted from blood.

The CDR3 nucleotides read TGCGCCAGCAGCTACCGGGACAGCTACAATCAGCCCCAGCATTTT. Translated: CASSYRDSYNQPQHF. V is TRBV5-1 and J is TRBJ1-5; TRBD1 matches at 7 bases. CDR3 size: 15 residues. CDR1 SGHRS and CDR2 YFSETQ come from the germline V gene. After removal of 3 bases from V and 3 bases from J, the junction contained 6 bases not matched to a gene.